A selection of T cell receptor beta chains follows, all from one sample in a study of early T cells in non-severe SARS-CoV-2 infection. TCRdb redid the calling of the 5' RACE reads with MiXCR, one entry per CDR3 protein. The sample has over 30,000 distinct CDR3 sequences, less than 8.5% seen once. Here the sequenced sample was whole blood, taken at baseline. These receptors came from an adult who was a healthcare worker with PCR-confirmed SARS-CoV-2 infection or an uninfected control (not recorded which). Both conserved end residues are part of each CDR3. The order of the fields is clone size, CDR3 length, V gene, J gene, D gene, CDR3 DNA, CDR3 protein. A D gene is named only where the DNA matches it firmly. Some rows mark clone size as missing; the rest say once, few, many or name a class of expanded clone.

>.|16|TRBV20-1|TRBJ2-1|TRBD2
TGCAGTGCTAGGGGTAGCGGGGTGGGGGCCTACAATGAGCAGTTCTTC
CSARGSGVGAYNEQFF
>few|15|TRBV29-1|TRBJ1-1|.
TGCAGCGCTACGACAGGATTGACTGGGAGTACTGAAGCTTTCTTT
CSATTGLTGSTEAFF
>many|13|TRBV27|TRBJ2-5|.
TGTGCCAGCAAGTTTGCGGATCAAGAGACCCAGTACTTC
CASKFADQETQYF
>many|15|TRBV19|TRBJ2-3|TRBD2
TGTGCCAGTAGTTGGACTAGCGGGAGGGGGGATACGCAGTATTTT
CASSWTSGRGDTQYF
>.|14|TRBV13|TRBJ1-1|.
TGTGCCAGCCGCCTAGGCCCAGACCGGACTGAAGCTTTCTTT
CASRLGPDRTEAFF
>.|17|TRBV4-1|TRBJ1-3|.
TGCGCCAGCAGCCAAGATCGTCAGGGGAGTACTGGAAACACCATATATTTT
CASSQDRQGSTGNTIYF
>few|15|TRBV11-1|TRBJ2-1|.
TGTGCCAGCAGCTTTCGGGGTAACTCCTACAATGAGCAGTTCTTC
CASSFRGNSYNEQFF
>many|13|TRBV7-2|TRBJ2-1|TRBD1
TGTGCCAGCAGCCTTACAGGGGTCAATGAGCAGTTCTTC
CASSLTGVNEQFF
>.|13|TRBV6-4|TRBJ2-2|.
TGTGCCAGCAGTGGAGGGGAATCCGGGGAGCTGTTTTTT
CASSGGESGELFF
>few|16|TRBV19|TRBJ2-4|.
TGTGCCAGTAGTGCTCCGGGACTCTTAGCCAAAAACATTCAGTACTTC
CASSAPGLLAKNIQYF
>many|15|TRBV18|TRBJ1-1|TRBD1
TGTGCCAGCTCACCTCCAACAGGGGCAGGCACTGAAGCTTTCTTT
CASSPPTGAGTEAFF
>few|16|TRBV14|TRBJ2-1|.
TGTGCCAGCAGCCAAGATGCCGGGAGTGTATACAATGAGCAGTTCTTC
CASSQDAGSVYNEQFF
>many|15|TRBV29-1|TRBJ2-1|.
TGCAGCGTGCGCCCTGTTCAGAGCTCCTACAATGAGCAGTTCTTC
CSVRPVQSSYNEQFF
>.|15|TRBV29-1|TRBJ2-3|TRBD2
TGCAGCGTCGCCGGGACTAGCGGGAGCACAGATACGCAGTATTTT
CSVAGTSGSTDTQYF
>many|14|TRBV20-1|TRBJ2-2|TRBD1
TGCAGTGCCCCGGGACAGGGGGATGCCGGGGAGCTGTTTTTT
CSAPGQGDAGELFF
>.|13|TRBV6-2/TRBV6-3|TRBJ2-1|.
TGTGCCAGCAGTTTTTCCTCCTACAATGAGCAGTTCTTC
CASSFSSYNEQFF
>few|17|TRBV13|TRBJ2-1|.
TGTGCCAGCAGCTTAGAGTCTATGGCAGCTAACTACAATGAGCAGTTCTTC
CASSLESMAANYNEQFF
>many|16|TRBV5-1|TRBJ2-1|TRBD1
TGCGCCAGCAGCGCCGTAGGGGACAGGGCCTACAATGAGCAGTTCTTC
CASSAVGDRAYNEQFF
>many|15|TRBV10-3|TRBJ2-1|TRBD2
TGTGCCATCATGTCTAGCGGGAGTTCCTACAATGAGCAGTTCTTC
CAIMSSGSSYNEQFF
>many|16|TRBV20-1|TRBJ2-1|.
TGCAGTGCTAGAGATTTCTCCGGAGCGGCCGTCAATGAGCAGTTCTTC
CSARDFSGAAVNEQFF
>.|16|TRBV28|TRBJ2-1|TRBD2
TGTGCCAGCAGTTCCATCTCCGGGACTAGTCTGAACGAGCAGTTCTTC
CASSSISGTSLNEQFF
>many|14|TRBV5-6|TRBJ1-6|.
TGTGCCAGCAGCTTGGCAGGAAGTTATTCACCCCTCCACTTT
CASSLAGSYSPLHF
>many|13|TRBV7-2|TRBJ2-3|.
TGTGCCAGCAGCTTAGGGCTTCGAGATACGCAGTATTTT
CASSLGLRDTQYF
>.|16|TRBV6-5|TRBJ2-1|TRBD2
TGTGCCAGCAGCCTTACTAGCGGGAGGGCCAACAATGAGCAGTTCTTC
CASSLTSGRANNEQFF
>many|14|TRBV6-1|TRBJ2-1|TRBD2
TGTGCCAGCAAGGTAGCGGGATGGATGAATGAGCAGTTCTTC
CASKVAGWMNEQFF
>few|15|TRBV25-1|TRBJ1-1|.
TGTGCCAGCAGTGTATCGAGAGGGCTGAACACTGAAGCTTTCTTT
CASSVSRGLNTEAFF
>.|15|TRBV20-1|TRBJ2-7|TRBD1
TGCAGTGCCGTTAAGTCGGGACAGGTCGTCTACGAGCAGTACTTC
CSAVKSGQVVYEQYF
>few|13|TRBV20-1|TRBJ2-2|.
TGCAGTGCTAGCCTCGACCTGACCGGGGAGCTGTTTTTT
CSASLDLTGELFF
>medium-sized|14|TRBV2|TRBJ2-1|TRBD2
TGTGCCAGCGCAACCCGGACTAGCGGCGATGAGCAGTTCTTC
CASATRTSGDEQFF
>few|14|TRBV19|TRBJ2-3|.
TGTGCCAGTAGTCCCGGGACGGGGGCAAATACGCAGTATTTT
CASSPGTGANTQYF
>.|15|TRBV4-1|TRBJ2-1|TRBD2
TGCGCCAGCAGCCCAGGACTAGCGGAGTACAATGAGCAGTTCTTC
CASSPGLAEYNEQFF
>.|12|TRBV9|TRBJ2-1|.
TGTGCCAGCAGCCCGACAGAAAAGGAGCAGTTCTTC
CASSPTEKEQFF
>.|14|TRBV20-1|TRBJ1-1|TRBD1
TGCAGTGCTAGAACAGGGGGCGAAGTCACTGAAGCTTTCTTT
CSARTGGEVTEAFF
>few|16|TRBV5-4|TRBJ2-5|.
TGTGCCAGCAGCCTATCCGGACTCCGCACGGGAGAGACCCAGTACTTC
CASSLSGLRTGETQYF
>few|13|TRBV19|TRBJ2-7|.
TGTGCCAGTACTCCCCACGGACAGAGCGAGCAGTACTTC
CASTPHGQSEQYF
>few|12|TRBV27|TRBJ1-1|.
TGTGCCAGCAGCGGGGCCGCCCGCGAAGCTTTCTTT
CASSGAAREAFF
>.|15|TRBV7-3|TRBJ2-5|.
TGTGCCAGCAGCTCTCTTCCCGGGACCCAAGAGACCCAGTACTTC
CASSSLPGTQETQYF